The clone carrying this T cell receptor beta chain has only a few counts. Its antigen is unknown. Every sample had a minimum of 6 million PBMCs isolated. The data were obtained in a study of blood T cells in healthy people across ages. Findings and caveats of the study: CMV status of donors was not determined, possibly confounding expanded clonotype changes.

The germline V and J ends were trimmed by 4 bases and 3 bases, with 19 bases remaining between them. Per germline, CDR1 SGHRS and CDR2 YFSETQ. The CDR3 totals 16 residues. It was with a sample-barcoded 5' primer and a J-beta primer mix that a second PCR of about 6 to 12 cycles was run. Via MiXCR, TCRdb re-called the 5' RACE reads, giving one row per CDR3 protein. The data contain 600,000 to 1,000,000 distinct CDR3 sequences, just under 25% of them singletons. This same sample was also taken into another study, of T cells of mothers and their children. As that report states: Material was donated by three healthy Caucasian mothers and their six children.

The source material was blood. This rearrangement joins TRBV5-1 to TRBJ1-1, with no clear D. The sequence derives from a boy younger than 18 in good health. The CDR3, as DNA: TGCGCCAGCAGCCCTACACAGACCCCGTTGTACACTGAAGCTTTCTTT. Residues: CASSPTQTPLYTEAFF.